These 13 T cell receptor beta chains were sequenced from one sample in a study of Ad26.COV2.S vaccination and SARS-CoV-2 variants. TCRdb's table, derived via immunoSEQ multiplex PCR, lists solely in-frame clones and lacks some. In the table there are hundreds of thousands of clones, around 87% of which are singletons. This sample's treatment: approximately 18 received Ad26.COV2.S at low or high dose, single or two shots; about 5 received placebo; per-sample allocation not given. After the first vaccine or placebo injection, samples were drawn on day 63. Sample: peripheral blood, taken in a trial of Ad26.COV2.S vaccine versus placebo. Source of these receptors: a person aged 18-60 years who received the Ad26.COV2.S COVID-19 vaccine or a placebo.

In its sample, this clone was seen once. This chain uses TRBV5-5 with TRBJ1-2; no clear D. Germline assignment: CDR1 SGHKS and CDR2 YYEKEE (reference sequence). Trimming took 5 bases from V and 8 from J, leaving 13 bases between them. The CDR3 loop spans 12 amino acids. The CDR3 DNA sequence: TGTGCCAGCAGTATTCCTTTAATGGGCTACACCTTC. Its translation: CASSIPLMGYTF. The whole variable domain, remainder taken from reference TRBV5-5 and TRBJ1-2, is DAGVTQSPTHLIKTRGQQVTLRCSPISGHKSVSWYQQVLGQGPQFIFQYYEKEERGRGNFPDRFSARQFPNYSSELNVNALLLGDSALYLCASSIPLMGYTFGSGTRLTVV.

With respect to this clone: The identical CDR3 is also encoded by other nucleotide sequences in the sample. V gene TRBV2 combines with J gene TRBJ2-7; D is unresolved. Germline assignment: CDR1 SNHLY and CDR2 FYNNEI. This CDR3 has 12 amino acids. Trimming took 4 bases from V and 2 from J, leaving 6 bases between them. The CDR3 sequence: CASSGQTYEQYF. The CDR3 nucleotides read TGTGCCAGCAGTGGACAAACCTACGAGCAGTACTTC.

This chain connects TRBV18 to TRBJ2-6; no clear D. The V end was cut by 6 bases, the J end by 2 bases, with 14 bases between. The CDR3 extends over 16 amino acids. Germline CDR1 and CDR2: KGHSH and LQKENI. CDR3 in amino acids: CASSYGSGTGANVLTF. The CDR3 coding sequence is TGTGCCAGCTCGTACGGCTCGGGCACTGGGGCCAACGTCCTGACTTTC.

As to this clone: The sample has other DNA sequences that encode this CDR3 too. V is TRBV30 and J is TRBJ1-1; unclear D gene. V was shortened by 0 bases and J by 1 base, with 6 bases between the two germline ends. The CDR3 length is 13 residues. The germline V gene encodes CDR1 GTSNPN and CDR2 SVGIG (reference sequence). The DNA of the CDR3 is TGTGCCTGGAGTGTCCCAGGGAACACTGAAGCTTTCTTT. This codes for CAWSVPGNTEAFF.

The chain combines TRBV13 with TRBJ1-6; the match to TRBD1 covers 11 bases. This CDR3 spans 15 amino acids. The germline gives CDR1 PRHDT, CDR2 FYEKMQ (reference sequence). V lost 5 bases and J lost 9; bases outside the gene matches: 6. The CDR3 spells CASSPGTGGGSPLHF. In DNA form, the CDR3 reads TGTGCCAGCAGCCCAGGGACAGGGGGTGGTTCACCCCTCCACTTT.

The chain has TRBV27 and TRBJ1-1; D may be TRBD1 (5 bases). From germline, CDR1 is MNHEY and CDR2 SMNVEV (reference sequence). There are 14 residues in the CDR3. The V gene lost 5 bases and the J gene lost 0 bases, with 10 bases spanning the gap. In DNA, the CDR3 is TGTGCCAGCAGTGGCGACAGTCTGAACACTGAAGCTTTCTTT. This sequence encodes CASSGDSLNTEAFF.

J is TRBJ1-1 and V is TRBV5-4; 7 bases map to TRBD1. Germline CDR1 SGHNT, CDR2 YYREEE (reference sequence). The CDR3 runs 16 residues. With 4 bases clipped from V and 5 bases from J, the junction kept 14 bases outside the gene matches. CDR3 nucleotide sequence: TGTGCCAGCAGCGTAAACAAGAGACAGGGACAGACTGAAGCTTTCTTT. This codes for CASSVNKRQGQTEAFF. Full variable domain (rest looked up from reference TRBV5-4 and TRBJ1-1): ETGVTQSPTHLIKTRGQQVTLRCSSQSGHNTVSWYQQALGQGPQFIFQYYREEENGRGNFPPRFSGLQFPNYSSELNVNALELDDSALYLCASSVNKRQGQTEAFFGQGTRLTVV.

The rearrangement joins TRBV30 to TRBJ1-3; TRBD1 agrees at 10 bases. Germline V gene sequence: CDR1 GTSNPN, CDR2 SVGIG (reference sequence). V gave up 2 bases and J gave up 3 bases; unmatched junction bases: 7. This CDR3 region has 16 residues. This CDR3 reads CAWSLWGQGFGNTIYF. CDR3 nucleotide sequence: TGTGCCTGGAGTCTTTGGGGACAGGGGTTTGGAAACACCATATATTTT.

The chain carries TRBV6-2 or TRBV6-3 and TRBJ1-2, with D possibly being TRBD1 (5 bases). Germline V gene lookup returns CDR1 MNHEY and CDR2 SVGEGT. The V end lost 2 bases, the J end lost 8 bases, and 9 bases lay between the germline ends. The CDR3 spans 12 residues. The CDR3 DNA sequence: TGTGCCAGCAGTTACGCGCGGGGCGGCTACACCTTC. Amino acids: CASSYARGGYTF.

This clone was counted only a few times. The rearrangement uses TRBV7-8 and TRBJ1-2, with 7 bases identical to TRBD1. The CDR3 runs to 14 residues. Germline CDR1 SGHVS, CDR2 FQNEAQ. After removal of 5 bases from V and 8 bases from J, the junction contained 11 bases not matched to a gene. The CDR3 nucleotides read TGTGCCAGCAGCCGAAGGGGGCAGGGAGAAGGCTACACCTTC. This encodes CASSRRGQGEGYTF.

The CDR3 is CASSLRNSYEQYF. CDR3 sequence (DNA): TGTGCCAGCAGTTTAAGGAACTCCTACGAGCAGTACTTC. The chain carries TRBV12-3 or TRBV12-4 and TRBJ2-7; D gene unclear. The V end lost 2 bases, the J end lost 0 bases, and 5 bases lay between the germline ends. CDR3 length equals 13 residues.

V gene TRBV6-1 combines with J gene TRBJ1-2, with D perhaps matching TRBD1 (5 bases). CDR1 MNHNS and CDR2 SASEGT come from the germline V gene. CDR3 length: 13 residues. V lost 2 bases to trimming and J lost 4 bases, with 8 bases between them. CDR3 loop: CASSELGAYGYTF. CDR3 nucleotides: TGTGCCAGCAGTGAACTAGGGGCCTATGGCTACACCTTC.

V is TRBV24-1 and J is TRBJ2-6; perhaps TRBD1 as D (5 bases). Germline CDR1 KGHDR, CDR2 SFDVKD. V lost 3 bases and J lost 1, with 9 bases in between. The CDR3 is made up of 16 amino acids. CDR3 loop: CATSDVAGSGANVLTF. The CDR3 DNA reads as TGTGCCACCAGTGATGTAGCAGGGTCTGGGGCCAACGTCCTGACTTTC.